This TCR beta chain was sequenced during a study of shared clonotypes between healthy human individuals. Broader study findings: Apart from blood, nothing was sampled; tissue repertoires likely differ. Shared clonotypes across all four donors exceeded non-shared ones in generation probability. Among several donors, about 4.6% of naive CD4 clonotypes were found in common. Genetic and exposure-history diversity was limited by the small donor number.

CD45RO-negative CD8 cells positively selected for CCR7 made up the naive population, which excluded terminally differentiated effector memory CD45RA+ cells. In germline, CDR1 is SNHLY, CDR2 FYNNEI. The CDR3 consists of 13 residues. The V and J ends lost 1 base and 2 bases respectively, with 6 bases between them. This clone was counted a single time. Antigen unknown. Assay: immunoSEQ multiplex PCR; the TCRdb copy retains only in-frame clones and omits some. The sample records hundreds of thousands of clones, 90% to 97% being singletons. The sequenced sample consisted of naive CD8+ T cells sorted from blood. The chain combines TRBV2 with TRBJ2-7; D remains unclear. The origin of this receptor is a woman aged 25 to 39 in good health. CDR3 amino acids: CASSEGTPYEQYF. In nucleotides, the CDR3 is TGTGCCAGCAGTGAAGGCACCCCCTACGAGCAGTACTTC.